This T cell receptor (beta chain) is drawn from a study of T cells after yellow fever vaccination. TCRdb re-analysed the 5' RACE reads in MiXCR, keeping a single row per CDR3 protein. The data contain 250,000 to 300,000 distinct CDR3 sequences, 8.7% of them singletons. Trimming removed 6 bases at V and 6 bases at J, with 14 bases between. Germline-derived CDR1 and CDR2 are SNHLY and FYNNEI. The CDR3 consists of 13 residues. The TCR was taken from a man younger than 30 who received the YFV17D yellow fever vaccine. The chain couples TRBV2 to TRBJ1-2; D call uncertain. Sequencing used CD4+ T cells sorted from PBMCs, obtained 5 days after the yellow fever booster vaccination. CDR3 sequence (DNA): TGTGCCAGCAGACTAGGACCTGGAAATGGCTACACCTTC. Translated: CASRLGPGNGYTF.